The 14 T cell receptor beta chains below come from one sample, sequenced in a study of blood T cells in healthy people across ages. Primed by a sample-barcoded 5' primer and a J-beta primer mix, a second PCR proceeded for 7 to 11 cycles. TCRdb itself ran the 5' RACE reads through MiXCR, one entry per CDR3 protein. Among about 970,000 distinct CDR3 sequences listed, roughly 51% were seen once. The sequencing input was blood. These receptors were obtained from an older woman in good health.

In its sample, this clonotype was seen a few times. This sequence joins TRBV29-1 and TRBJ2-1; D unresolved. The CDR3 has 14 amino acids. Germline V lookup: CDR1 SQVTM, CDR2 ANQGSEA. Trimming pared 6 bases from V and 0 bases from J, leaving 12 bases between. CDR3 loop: CSVPVLSSYNEQFF. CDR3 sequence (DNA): TGCAGCGTGCCCGTTCTGAGCTCCTACAATGAGCAGTTCTTC.

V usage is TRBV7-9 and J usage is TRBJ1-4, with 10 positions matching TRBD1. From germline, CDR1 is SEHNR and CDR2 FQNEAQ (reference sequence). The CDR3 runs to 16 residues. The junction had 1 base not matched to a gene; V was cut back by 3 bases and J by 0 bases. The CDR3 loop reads CASSFGTGATNEKLFF. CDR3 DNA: TGTGCCAGCAGCTTCGGGACAGGGGCAACTAATGAAAAACTGTTTTTT.

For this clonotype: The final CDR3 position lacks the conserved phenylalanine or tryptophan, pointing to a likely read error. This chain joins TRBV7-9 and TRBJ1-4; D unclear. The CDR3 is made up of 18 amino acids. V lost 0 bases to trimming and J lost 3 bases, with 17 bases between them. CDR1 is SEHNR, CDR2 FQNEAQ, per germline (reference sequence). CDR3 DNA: TGTGCCAGCAGCTTAGCCGTGTCCTCTTTGGGTGCTAATGAAAAACTGTTTGTT. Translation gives CASSLAVSSLGANEKLFV.

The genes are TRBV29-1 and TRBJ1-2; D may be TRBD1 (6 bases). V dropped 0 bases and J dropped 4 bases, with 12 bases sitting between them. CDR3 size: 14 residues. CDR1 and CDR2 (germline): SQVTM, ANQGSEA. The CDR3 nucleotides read TGCAGCGTTGAAGACCGGGGGGCGGTCTATGGCTACACCTTC. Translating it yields CSVEDRGAVYGYTF.

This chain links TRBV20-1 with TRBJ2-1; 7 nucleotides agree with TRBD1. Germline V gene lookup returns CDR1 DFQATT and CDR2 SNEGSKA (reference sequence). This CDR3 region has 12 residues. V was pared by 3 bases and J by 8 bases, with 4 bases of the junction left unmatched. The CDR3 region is CSASARGYEQFF. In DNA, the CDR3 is TGCAGTGCTAGTGCCAGGGGGTATGAGCAGTTCTTC.

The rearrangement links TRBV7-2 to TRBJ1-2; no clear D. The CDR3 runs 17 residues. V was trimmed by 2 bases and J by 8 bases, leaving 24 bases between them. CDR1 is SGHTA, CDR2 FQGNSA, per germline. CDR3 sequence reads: CASSLLGGGPTQDGYTF. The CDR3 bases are TGTGCCAGCAGCTTACTCGGTGGCGGGCCTACCCAGGACGGCTACACCTTC.

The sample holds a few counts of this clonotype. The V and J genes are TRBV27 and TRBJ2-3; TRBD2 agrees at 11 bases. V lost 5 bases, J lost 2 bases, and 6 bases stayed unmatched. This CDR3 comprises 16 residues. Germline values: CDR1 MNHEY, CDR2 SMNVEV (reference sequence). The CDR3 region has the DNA TGTGCCAGCAGTGTGGGACTAGCGGAAACCACAGATACGCAGTATTTT. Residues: CASSVGLAETTDTQYF.

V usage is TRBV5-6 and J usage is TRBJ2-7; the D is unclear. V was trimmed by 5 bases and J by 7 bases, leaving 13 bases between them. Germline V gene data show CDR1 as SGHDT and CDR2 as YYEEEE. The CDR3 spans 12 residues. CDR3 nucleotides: TGTGCCAGCAGTCACAGTGGGAAGGAGCAGTACTTC. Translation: CASSHSGKEQYF. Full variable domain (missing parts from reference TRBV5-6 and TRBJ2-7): DAGVTQSPTHLIKTRGQQVTLRCSPKSGHDTVSWYQQALGQGPQFIFQYYEEEERQRGNFPDRFSGHQFPNYSSELNVNALLLGDSALYLCASSHSGKEQYFGPGTRLTVT.

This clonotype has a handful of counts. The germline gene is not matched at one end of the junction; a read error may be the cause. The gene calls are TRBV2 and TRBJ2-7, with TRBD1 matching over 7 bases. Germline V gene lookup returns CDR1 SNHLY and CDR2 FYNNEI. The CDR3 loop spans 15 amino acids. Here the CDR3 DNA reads TGTGCCACCCCTCAAGGAGACAGGGCCTCCTCCGAGCAGTACTTC. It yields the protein CATPQGDRASSEQYF.

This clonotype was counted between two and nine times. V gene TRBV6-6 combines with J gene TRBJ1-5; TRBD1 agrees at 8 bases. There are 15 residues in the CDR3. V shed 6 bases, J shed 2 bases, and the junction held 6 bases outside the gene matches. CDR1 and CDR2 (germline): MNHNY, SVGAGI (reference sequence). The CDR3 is CASRLTGGGNQPQHF. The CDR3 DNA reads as TGTGCCAGCAGACTCACAGGGGGTGGCAATCAGCCCCAGCATTTT.

CDR3 DNA sequence: TGTGCCACCAGTGACCCTGGGACTCCCCAGAGGGGAGATACGCAGTATTTT. Its translation: CATSDPGTPQRGDTQYF. This rearrangement joins TRBV24-1 to TRBJ2-3; maybe TRBD2 (6 bases). CDR3 length: 17 amino acids. CDR1 KGHDR and CDR2 SFDVKD come from the germline V gene. The V end lost 4 bases, the J end lost 5 bases, and 21 bases lay between the germline ends.

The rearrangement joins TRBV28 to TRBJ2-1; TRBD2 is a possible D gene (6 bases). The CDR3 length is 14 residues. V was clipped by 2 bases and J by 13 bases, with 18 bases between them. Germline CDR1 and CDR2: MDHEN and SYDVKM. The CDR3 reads CASSLADYLSFQFF. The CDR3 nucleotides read TGTGCCAGCAGTTTAGCGGACTACCTATCTTTCCAGTTCTTC. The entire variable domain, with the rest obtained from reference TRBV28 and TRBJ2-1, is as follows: DVKVTQSSRYLVKRTGEKVFLECVQDMDHENMFWYRQDPGLGLRLIYFSYDVKMKEKGDIPEGYSVSREKKERFSLILESASTNQTSMYLCASSLADYLSFQFFGPGTRLTVL.

CDR3 amino acids: CSASDRTSRGYTF. Here the CDR3 DNA reads TGCAGTGCTAGTGACAGGACCTCGCGGGGCTACACCTTC. The chain recombines TRBV20-1 with TRBJ1-2; TRBD1 might be the D (6 bases). Trimming stripped 3 bases from V and 8 bases from J, with 16 bases between. The CDR3 extends over 13 amino acids. Germline lookup yields CDR1 DFQATT and CDR2 SNEGSKA (reference sequence).

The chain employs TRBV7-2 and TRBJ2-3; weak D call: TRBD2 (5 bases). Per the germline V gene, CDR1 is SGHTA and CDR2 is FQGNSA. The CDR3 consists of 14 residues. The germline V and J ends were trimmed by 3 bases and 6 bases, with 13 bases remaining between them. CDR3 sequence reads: CASSFTRGRDTQYF. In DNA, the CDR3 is TGTGCCAGCAGCTTCACCCGAGGGCGGGATACGCAGTATTTT.